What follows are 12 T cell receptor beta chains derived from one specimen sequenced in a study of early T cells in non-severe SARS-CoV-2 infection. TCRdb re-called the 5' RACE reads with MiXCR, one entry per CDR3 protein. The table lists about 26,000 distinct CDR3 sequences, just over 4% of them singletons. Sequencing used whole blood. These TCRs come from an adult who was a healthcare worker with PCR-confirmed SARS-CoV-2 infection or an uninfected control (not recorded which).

CDR3 in DNA: TGCGCCAGCAGCCAAATGGCGGCAAACTACGAGCAGTACTTC. It codes for CASSQMAANYEQYF. J is TRBJ2-7 and V is TRBV5-1; D remains unclear. This CDR3 is built from 14 residues. CDR1 SGHRS and CDR2 YFSETQ come from the germline V gene. The V gene lost 4 bases and the J gene lost 3 bases, with 14 bases spanning the gap.

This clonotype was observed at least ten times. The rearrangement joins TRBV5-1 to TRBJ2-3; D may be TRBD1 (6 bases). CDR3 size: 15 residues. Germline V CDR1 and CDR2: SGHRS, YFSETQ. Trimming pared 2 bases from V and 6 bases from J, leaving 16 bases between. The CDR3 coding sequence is TGCGCCAGCAGCTTTGGTAACAGGGACCCGGATACGCAGTATTTT. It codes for CASSFGNRDPDTQYF.

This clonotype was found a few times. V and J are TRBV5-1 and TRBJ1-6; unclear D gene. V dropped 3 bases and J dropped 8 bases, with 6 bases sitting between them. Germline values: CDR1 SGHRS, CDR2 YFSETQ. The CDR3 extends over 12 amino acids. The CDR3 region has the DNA TGCGCCAGCAGCTCTACCGATTCACCCCTCCACTTT. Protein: CASSSTDSPLHF. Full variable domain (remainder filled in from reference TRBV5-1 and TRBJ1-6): KAGVTQTPRYLIKTRGQQVTLSCSPISGHRSVSWYQQTPGQGLQFLFEYFSETQRNKGNFPGRFSGRQFSNSRSEMNVSTLELGDSALYLCASSSTDSPLHFGNGTRLTVT.

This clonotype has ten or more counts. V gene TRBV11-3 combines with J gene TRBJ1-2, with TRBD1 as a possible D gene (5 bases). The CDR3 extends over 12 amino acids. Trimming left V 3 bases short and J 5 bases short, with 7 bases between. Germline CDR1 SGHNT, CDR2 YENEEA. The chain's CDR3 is CASSFRGYGYTF. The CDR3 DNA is TGTGCCAGCAGCTTTAGGGGATATGGCTACACCTTC.

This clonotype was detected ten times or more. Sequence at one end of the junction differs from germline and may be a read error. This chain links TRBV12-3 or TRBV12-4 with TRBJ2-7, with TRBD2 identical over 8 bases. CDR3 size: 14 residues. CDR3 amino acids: CASSSRTSPGEQYF. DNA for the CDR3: TGCGCCAGCAGTTCGAGGACTAGCCCAGGGGAGCAGTACTTC.

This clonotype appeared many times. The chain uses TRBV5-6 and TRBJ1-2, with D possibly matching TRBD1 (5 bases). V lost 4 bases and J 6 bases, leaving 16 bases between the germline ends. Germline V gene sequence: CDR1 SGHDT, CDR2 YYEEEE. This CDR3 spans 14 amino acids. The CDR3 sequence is CASSRLGRDHGYTF. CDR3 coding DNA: TGTGCCAGCAGCCGGTTAGGCAGGGACCATGGCTACACCTTC.

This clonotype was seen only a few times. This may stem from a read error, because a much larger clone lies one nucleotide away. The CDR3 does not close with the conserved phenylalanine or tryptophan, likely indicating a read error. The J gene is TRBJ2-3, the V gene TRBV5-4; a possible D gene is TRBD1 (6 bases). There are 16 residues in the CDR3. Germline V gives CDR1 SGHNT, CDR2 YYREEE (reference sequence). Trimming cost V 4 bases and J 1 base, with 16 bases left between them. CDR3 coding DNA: TGTGCCAGCAGCCTCTGGATGGGGGCCCGCACAGATACGCAGTATTTG. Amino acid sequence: CASSLWMGARTDTQYL.

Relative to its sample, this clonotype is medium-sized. Here the CDR3 DNA reads TGCAGCGTTGTCACTAGCAGCTACACAGATACGCAGTATTTT. It translates to CSVVTSSYTDTQYF. This chain joins TRBV29-1 and TRBJ2-3; weak D call: TRBD2 (6 bases). Per the germline V gene, CDR1 is SQVTM and CDR2 is ANQGSEA. Trimming cost V 4 bases and J 2 bases, with 13 bases left between them. The CDR3 consists of 14 residues.

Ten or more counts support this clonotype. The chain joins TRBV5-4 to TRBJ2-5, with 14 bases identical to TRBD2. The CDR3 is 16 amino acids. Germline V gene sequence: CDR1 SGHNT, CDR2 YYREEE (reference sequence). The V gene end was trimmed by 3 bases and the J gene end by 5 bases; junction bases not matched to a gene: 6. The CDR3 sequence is CASSSGLAGGFETQYF. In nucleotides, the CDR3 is TGTGCCAGCAGCTCCGGACTAGCGGGAGGCTTTGAGACCCAGTACTTC.

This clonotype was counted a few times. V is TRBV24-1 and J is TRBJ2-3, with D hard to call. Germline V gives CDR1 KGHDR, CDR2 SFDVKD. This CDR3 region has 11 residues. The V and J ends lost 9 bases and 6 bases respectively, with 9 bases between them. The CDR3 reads CATATGDTQYF. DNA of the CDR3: TGTGCCACCGCAACTGGGGATACGCAGTATTTT.

DNA for the CDR3: TGTGCCAGCAGCTCCCAGCGGGAGGGCCCAGATACGCAGTATTTT. Its protein product is CASSSQREGPDTQYF. V is TRBV7-3 and J is TRBJ2-3, with TRBD2 matching over 10 bases. With 4 bases clipped from V and 4 bases from J, the junction kept 5 bases outside the gene matches. The CDR3 is 15 residues long. Germline V gene lookup returns CDR1 SGHTA and CDR2 FQGTGA.

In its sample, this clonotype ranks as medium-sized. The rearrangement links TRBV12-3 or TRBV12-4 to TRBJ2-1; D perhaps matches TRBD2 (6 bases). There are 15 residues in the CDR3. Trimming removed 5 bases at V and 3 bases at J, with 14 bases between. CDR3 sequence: CASSRSGGNYNEQFF. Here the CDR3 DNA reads TGTGCCAGCAGTCGTAGCGGAGGGAACTACAATGAGCAGTTCTTC.